The 5 T cell receptor beta chains presented below share a single source sample, sequenced in a study of blood T cells in healthy people across ages. For the second PCR, which ran for roughly 7 to 11 cycles, a sample-barcoded 5' primer and a J-beta primer mix were used. MiXCR, run by TCRdb on the 5' RACE reads, gives a single entry per CDR3 protein. In the table there are fewer than 1 million distinct CDR3 sequences, roughly 44% of which are singletons. The sample comprised blood. These receptors came from a man in his 60s in good health.

This clonotype was observed a few times. The chain links TRBV12-3 or TRBV12-4 to TRBJ2-7; possible D gene TRBD2, 5 bases. Trimming shortened V by 0 bases and J by 3 bases, and 18 bases separated the two germline ends. The CDR3 consists of 17 residues. CDR3 residues: CASSLAALPVRDYEQYF. CDR3 in DNA: TGTGCCAGCAGTTTAGCTGCCCTCCCGGTGAGGGACTACGAGCAGTACTTC.

This sequence joins TRBV6-1 and TRBJ2-3, with D maybe TRBD1 (5 bases). The CDR3 spans 15 residues. Germline V gene sequence: CDR1 MNHNS, CDR2 SASEGT. The V end was cut by 6 bases, the J end by 3 bases, with 16 bases between. The CDR3 spells CASSIGAFGTDTQYF. CDR3 coding DNA: TGTGCCAGCAGCATAGGGGCTTTCGGAACAGATACGCAGTATTTT.

The table lists this clonotype with a few counts. The chain employs TRBV18 and TRBJ1-1; TRBD1 matches 7 bases. CDR1 KGHSH and CDR2 LQKENI come from the germline V gene. There are 14 residues in the CDR3. With V trimmed by 6 bases and J by 1 base, 5 bases remained unmatched. The CDR3 is CASSGQATNTEAFF. The CDR3 DNA reads TGTGCCAGCTCCGGACAGGCGACGAACACTGAAGCTTTCTTT.

This rearrangement joins TRBV3-1 to TRBJ1-2; D unresolved. From germline, CDR1 is LGHDT and CDR2 YNNKEL (reference sequence). Trimming stripped 1 base from V and 2 bases from J, with 17 bases between. The CDR3 spans 17 residues. CDR3 protein: CASSQGNRVLANYGYTF. The CDR3 coding sequence is TGTGCCAGCAGCCAAGGTAACCGAGTCTTGGCGAACTATGGCTACACCTTC.

The rearrangement joins TRBV7-8 to TRBJ2-1; TRBD2 matches 15 bases. Germline V gene lookup returns CDR1 SGHVS and CDR2 FQNEAQ. J was trimmed by 4 bases and V by 5 bases; bases with no gene match: 12. The CDR3 is made up of 19 amino acids. Here the CDR3 DNA reads TGTGCCAGCAGCCAGAAACCGGGACTAGCGGGGGGATTATACAATGAGCAGTTCTTC. Encoded protein: CASSQKPGLAGGLYNEQFF.